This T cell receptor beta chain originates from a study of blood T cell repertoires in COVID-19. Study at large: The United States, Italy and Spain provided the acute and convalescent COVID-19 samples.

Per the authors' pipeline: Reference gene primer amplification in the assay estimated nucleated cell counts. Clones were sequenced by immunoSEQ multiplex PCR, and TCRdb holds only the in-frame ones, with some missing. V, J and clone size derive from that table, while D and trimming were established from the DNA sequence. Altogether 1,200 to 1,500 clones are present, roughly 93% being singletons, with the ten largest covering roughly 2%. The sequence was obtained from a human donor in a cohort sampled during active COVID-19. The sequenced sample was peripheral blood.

The CDR3 DNA is TGTGCCACCAGCAGAGATTCAGGGGCGGATGGCTACACCTTC. Protein product: CATSRDSGADGYTF. The chain links TRBV15 to TRBJ1-2, with D possibly matching TRBD1 (6 bases). The CDR3 is 14 amino acids. Between the trimmed V and J ends, which lost 0 bases and 6 bases, there was a span of 11 bases. Germline V gene lookup returns CDR1 LNHNV and CDR2 YYDKDF (reference sequence).